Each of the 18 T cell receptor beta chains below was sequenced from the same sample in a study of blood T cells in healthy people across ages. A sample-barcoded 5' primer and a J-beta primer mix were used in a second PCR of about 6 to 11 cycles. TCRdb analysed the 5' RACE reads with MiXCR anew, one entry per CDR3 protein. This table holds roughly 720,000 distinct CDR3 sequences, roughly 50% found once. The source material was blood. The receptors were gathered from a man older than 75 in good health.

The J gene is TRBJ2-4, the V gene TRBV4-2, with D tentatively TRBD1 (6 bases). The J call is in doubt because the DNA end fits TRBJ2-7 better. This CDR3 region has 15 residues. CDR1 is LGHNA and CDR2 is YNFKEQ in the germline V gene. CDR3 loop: CASSQATDRTSEQYF. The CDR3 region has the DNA TGTGCCAGCAGCCAAGCGACAGACAGGACGTCCGAGCAGTACTTC.

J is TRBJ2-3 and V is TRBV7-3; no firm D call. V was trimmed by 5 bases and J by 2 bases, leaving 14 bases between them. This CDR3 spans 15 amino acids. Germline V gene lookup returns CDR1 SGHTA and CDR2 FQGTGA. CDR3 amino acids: CASSPTGTFTDTQYF. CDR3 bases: TGTGCCAGCAGCCCAACCGGCACCTTCACAGATACGCAGTATTTT. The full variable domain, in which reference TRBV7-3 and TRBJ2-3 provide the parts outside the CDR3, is GAGVSQTPSNKVTEKGKYVELRCDPISGHTALYWYRQSLGQGPEFLIYFQGTGAADDSGLPNDRFFAVRPEGSVSTLKIQRTERGDSAVYLCASSPTGTFTDTQYFGPGTRLTVL.

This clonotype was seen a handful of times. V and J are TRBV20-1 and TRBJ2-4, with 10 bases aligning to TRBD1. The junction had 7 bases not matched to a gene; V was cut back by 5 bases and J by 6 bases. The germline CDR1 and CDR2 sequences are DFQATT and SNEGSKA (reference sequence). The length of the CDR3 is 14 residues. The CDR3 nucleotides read TGCAGTGCTCCGCCGGGACAGGGGTTAAACATTCAGTACTTC. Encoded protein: CSAPPGQGLNIQYF.

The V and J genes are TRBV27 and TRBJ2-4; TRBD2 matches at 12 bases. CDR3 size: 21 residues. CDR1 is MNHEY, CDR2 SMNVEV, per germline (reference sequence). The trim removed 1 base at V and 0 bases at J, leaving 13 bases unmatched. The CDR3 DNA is TGTGCCAGCAGTTTATGGCACGATCCCTTGGGACTAGCGGGAGCCAAAAACATTCAGTACTTC. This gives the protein CASSLWHDPLGLAGAKNIQYF.

In nucleotides, the CDR3 is TGCAGCGGCATGGGACGGGCAGCATCCAATGAGCAGTTCTTC. It is translated as CSGMGRAASNEQFF. This rearrangement joins TRBV29-1 to TRBJ2-1; D possibly uses TRBD1 or TRBD2 (5 bases each). Germline values: CDR1 SQVTM, CDR2 ANQGSEA. The ends were cut back, 7 bases at V and 6 bases at J, with 19 bases in the middle. The length of the CDR3 is 14 residues.

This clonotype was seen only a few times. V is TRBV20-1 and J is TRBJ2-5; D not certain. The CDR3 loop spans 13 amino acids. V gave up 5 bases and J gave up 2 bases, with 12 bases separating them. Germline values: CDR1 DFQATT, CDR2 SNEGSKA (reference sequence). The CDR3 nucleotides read TGCAGTGCTCCCTTAATGGCTCAAGAGACCCAGTACTTC. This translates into CSAPLMAQETQYF.

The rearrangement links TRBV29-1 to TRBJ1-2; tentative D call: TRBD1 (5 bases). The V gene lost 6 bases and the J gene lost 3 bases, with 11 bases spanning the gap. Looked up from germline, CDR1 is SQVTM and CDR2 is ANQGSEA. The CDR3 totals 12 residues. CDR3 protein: CSVQRGDYGYTF. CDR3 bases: TGCAGCGTCCAACGGGGGGACTATGGCTACACCTTC.

CDR3 in DNA: TGTGCCAGCACTGGAGGAGGACGAACCCAGTACTTC. It encodes CASTGGGRTQYF. The chain links TRBV12-3 or TRBV12-4 to TRBJ2-5; TRBD2 is a possible D gene (5 bases). The CDR3 extends over 12 amino acids. The germline V and J ends were trimmed by 7 bases and 8 bases, with 14 bases remaining between them.

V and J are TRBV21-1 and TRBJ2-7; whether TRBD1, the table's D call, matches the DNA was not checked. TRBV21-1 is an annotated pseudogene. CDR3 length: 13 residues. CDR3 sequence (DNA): TGTGCCAGCAGCGGGAACAGGGCCTACGAGCAGTACTTC. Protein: CASSGNRAYEQYF.

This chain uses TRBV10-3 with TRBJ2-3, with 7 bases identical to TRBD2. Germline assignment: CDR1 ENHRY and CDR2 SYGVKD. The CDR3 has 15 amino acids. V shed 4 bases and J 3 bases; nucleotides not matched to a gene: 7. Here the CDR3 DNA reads TGTGCCATCAGTGGACTCACCGGGGGGACAGATACGCAGTATTTT. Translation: CAISGLTGGTDTQYF.

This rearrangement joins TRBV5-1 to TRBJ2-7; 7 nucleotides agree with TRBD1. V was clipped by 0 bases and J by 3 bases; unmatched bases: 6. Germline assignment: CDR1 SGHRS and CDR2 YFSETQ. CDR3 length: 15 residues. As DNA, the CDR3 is TGCGCCAGCAGCTTGGCCGGACAGGAGATCTACGAGCAGTACTTC. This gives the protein CASSLAGQEIYEQYF.

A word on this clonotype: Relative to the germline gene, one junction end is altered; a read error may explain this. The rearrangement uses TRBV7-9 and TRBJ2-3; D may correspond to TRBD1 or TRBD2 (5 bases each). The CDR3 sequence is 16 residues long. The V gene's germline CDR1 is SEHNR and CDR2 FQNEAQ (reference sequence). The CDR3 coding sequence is TGTGCCGGCAGCCTTTCAAGGGACCTAGCACACAGATGCGCGTATTTT. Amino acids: CAGSLSRDLAHRCAYF.

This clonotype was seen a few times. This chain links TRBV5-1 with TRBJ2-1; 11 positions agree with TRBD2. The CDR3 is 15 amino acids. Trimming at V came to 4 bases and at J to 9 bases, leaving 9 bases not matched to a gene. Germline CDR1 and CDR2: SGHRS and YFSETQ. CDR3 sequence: CASSLQTSGTGEQFF. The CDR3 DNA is TGCGCCAGCAGCCTACAGACTAGCGGGACTGGTGAGCAGTTCTTC.

In DNA, the CDR3 is TGTGCCAGCAGCACCCGGACAGGGGGCCACACCATATATTTT. It translates to CASSTRTGGHTIYF. V is TRBV7-2 and J is TRBJ1-3, with 11 bases that match TRBD1. The germline CDR1 and CDR2 sequences are SGHTA and FQGNSA. The CDR3 is 14 residues long. The ends lost 5 bases at V and 8 bases at J; junction bases unmatched: 5.

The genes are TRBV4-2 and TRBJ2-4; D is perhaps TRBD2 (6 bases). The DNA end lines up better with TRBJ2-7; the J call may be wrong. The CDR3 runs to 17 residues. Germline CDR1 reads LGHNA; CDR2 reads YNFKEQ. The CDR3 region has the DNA TGTGCCAGCAGCCAAGACGCGGGTAGCGGCCAGCCGTACGAGCAGTACTTC. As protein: CASSQDAGSGQPYEQYF.

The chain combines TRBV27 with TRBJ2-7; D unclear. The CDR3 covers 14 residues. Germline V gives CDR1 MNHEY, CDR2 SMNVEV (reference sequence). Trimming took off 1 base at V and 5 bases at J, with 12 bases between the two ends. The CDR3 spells CASSLFSGADEQYF. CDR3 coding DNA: TGTGCCAGCAGTTTATTCTCTGGAGCCGACGAGCAGTACTTC.

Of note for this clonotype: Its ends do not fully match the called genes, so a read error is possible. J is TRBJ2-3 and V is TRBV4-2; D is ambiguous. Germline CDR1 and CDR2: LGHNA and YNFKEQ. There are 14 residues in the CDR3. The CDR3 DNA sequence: TGTGCCAGCAGCCAAGACCCTATTACAGAGACGCAGTATTTT. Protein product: CASSQDPITETQYF.

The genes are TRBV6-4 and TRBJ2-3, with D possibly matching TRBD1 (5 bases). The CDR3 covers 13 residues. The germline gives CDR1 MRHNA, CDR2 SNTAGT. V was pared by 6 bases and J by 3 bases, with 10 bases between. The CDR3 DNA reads TGTGCCAGCAGCGAACAGGCAACAGATACGCAGTATTTT. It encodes CASSEQATDTQYF.